This TCR beta chain was documented in a study of response to subunit inactivated influenza vaccine. Whole-study results and caveats: The study's authors posited that every seasonal influenza vaccination enlists few new T cells.

TCRdb reprocessed the RT-PCR reads with MiXCR, giving one entry per CDR3 protein. The table shows hundreds of thousands of distinct CDR3 sequences, with 6.5% to 8% occurring only once. In regard to this clonotype: Its target is not known.

Germline V gene data show CDR1 as SGHRS and CDR2 as YFSETQ. CDR3 length equals 15 residues. Trimming removed 2 bases at V and 2 bases at J, with 8 bases between. V usage is TRBV5-1 and J usage is TRBJ2-6; D is unresolved. Sequences were derived from PBMCs from blood, sampled roughly 24 months after vaccination. This sequence originates from a man between 50 and 69 years old who received an inactivated influenza vaccine. CDR3 residues: CASSFWGTGANVLTF. Written as DNA, the CDR3 is TGCGCCAGCAGCTTCTGGGGAACTGGGGCCAACGTCCTGACTTTC. The variable domain in full, completed from reference TRBV5-1 and TRBJ2-6, reads KAGVTQTPRYLIKTRGQQVTLSCSPISGHRSVSWYQQTPGQGLQFLFEYFSETQRNKGNFPGRFSGRQFSNSRSEMNVSTLELGDSALYLCASSFWGTGANVLTFGAGSRLTVL.